The 10 T cell receptor beta chains in this list originate from one sample, sequenced in a study of control samples from healthy donors and cancer patients (dated by TCRdb to 2019 to 2021). Libraries came from the immunoSEQ multiplex PCR assay. The clones in this table, taken by TCRdb from immuneACCESS, are in-frame only. Not every clone is retained; where verified, under half of the shortfall comes from an unresolved V gene, and the cause of the rest is unknown. The table for this sample lists tens of thousands of clones; 84% of them were counted only once. The ten top clones hold 2.5% to 3.5% of the sample. The sequenced material came from PBMCs. The source of these receptors is a woman between 45 and 60 years old with lung cancer.

The V gene is TRBV10-1, the J gene TRBJ1-6, with D possibly TRBD1 on 6 matching bases. With 9 bases removed from V and 7 bases from J, the gap between germline ends came to 19 bases. This CDR3 has 15 amino acids. Per germline, CDR1 WNHNN and CDR2 SYGVQD (reference sequence). CDR3 protein: CASGTNRESNSPLHF. DNA of the CDR3: TGCGCCAGTGGGACAAACAGGGAAAGCAATTCACCCCTCCACTTT.

The rearrangement joins TRBV3-1 (or the pseudogene TRBV3-2) to TRBJ2-3, with 7 positions matching TRBD2. The CDR3 has 15 amino acids. V shed 6 bases and J 4 bases; nucleotides not matched to a gene: 10. CDR1 and CDR2 from the germline V gene are LGHDT and YNNKEL (reference sequence). CDR3 nucleotides: TGTGCCAGCAGGTCTGGGACTCGGGGGGCAGATACGCAGTATTTT. It specifies CASRSGTRGADTQYF.

V is TRBV7-9 and J is TRBJ2-3, with D maybe TRBD2 (7 bases). This CDR3 is 17 amino acids long. With 7 bases removed from V and 2 bases from J, the gap between germline ends came to 22 bases. Germline CDR1 and CDR2: SEHNR and FQNEAQ (reference sequence). The CDR3 DNA reads TGTGCCAGCACCCCGGTGGGGGGGGGCCGGATCACAGATACGCAGTATTTT. Encoded protein: CASTPVGGGRITDTQYF.

The V call is TRBV30, the J call TRBJ2-2; D remains unclear. There are 12 residues in the CDR3. CDR1 and CDR2 (germline): GTSNPN, SVGIG (reference sequence). Trimming shortened V by 2 bases and J by 3 bases, and 4 bases separated the two germline ends. The CDR3 DNA reads as TGTGCCTGGAGTCGGGACACCGGGGAGCTGTTTTTT. Translating gives CAWSRDTGELFF.

The rearrangement links TRBV5-4 to TRBJ2-5, with D unclear. Germline CDR1 is SGHNT and CDR2 is YYREEE (reference sequence). V lost 4 bases, J lost 2 bases, and 6 bases lay in between. This CDR3 contains 12 residues. CDR3 nucleotide sequence: TGTGCCAGCAGCCTCGATCAAGAGACCCAGTACTTC. It codes for CASSLDQETQYF.

This clone was recorded only once. The J gene is TRBJ1-5, the V gene TRBV28; 7 bases match TRBD1. Germline V gene sequence: CDR1 MDHEN, CDR2 SYDVKM. The CDR3 is 13 residues long. V lost 6 bases to trimming and J lost 6 bases; unmatched junction nucleotides: 5. CDR3: CASRTGLVQPQHF. The CDR3 DNA is TGTGCCAGCAGGACAGGGTTGGTTCAGCCCCAGCATTTT.

This chain links TRBV9 with TRBJ1-5, with 8 bases aligning to TRBD1. V shed 4 bases and J 11 bases; nucleotides not matched to a gene: 17. The CDR3 length is 16 residues. CDR1 is SGDLS, CDR2 YYNGEE, per germline. The CDR3 here is CASSPPGTGDLRAQHF. DNA of the CDR3: TGTGCCAGCAGCCCTCCCGGGACAGGCGATCTAAGGGCCCAGCATTTT.

J is TRBJ2-2 and V is TRBV20-1, with 8 bases matching TRBD2. This CDR3 region has 14 residues. Trimming cost V 5 bases and J 1 base; bases outside gene matches: 3. Germline lookup yields CDR1 DFQATT and CDR2 SNEGSKA (reference sequence). CDR3: CSARAGGNTGELFF. CDR3 DNA: TGCAGTGCTCGTGCGGGGGGGAACACCGGGGAGCTGTTTTTT.

This sequence joins TRBV6-5 and TRBJ1-4, with D hard to call. The germline V and J ends were trimmed by 10 bases and 0 bases, with 9 bases remaining between them. Germline CDR1 MNHEY, CDR2 SVGAGI. The CDR3 covers 13 residues. The CDR3: CATSEATNEKLFF. In nucleotides, the CDR3 is TGTGCCACCTCTGAGGCAACTAATGAAAAACTGTTTTTT.

The V and J genes are TRBV7-9 and TRBJ1-2, with unresolved D. Trimming left V 3 bases short and J 9 bases short, with 17 bases between. Germline values: CDR1 SEHNR, CDR2 FQNEAQ (reference sequence). The CDR3 spans 14 residues. DNA of the CDR3: TGTGCCAGCAGCTTCTCGGGAACCTCATGGAGCTACACCTTC. Translation gives CASSFSGTSWSYTF.